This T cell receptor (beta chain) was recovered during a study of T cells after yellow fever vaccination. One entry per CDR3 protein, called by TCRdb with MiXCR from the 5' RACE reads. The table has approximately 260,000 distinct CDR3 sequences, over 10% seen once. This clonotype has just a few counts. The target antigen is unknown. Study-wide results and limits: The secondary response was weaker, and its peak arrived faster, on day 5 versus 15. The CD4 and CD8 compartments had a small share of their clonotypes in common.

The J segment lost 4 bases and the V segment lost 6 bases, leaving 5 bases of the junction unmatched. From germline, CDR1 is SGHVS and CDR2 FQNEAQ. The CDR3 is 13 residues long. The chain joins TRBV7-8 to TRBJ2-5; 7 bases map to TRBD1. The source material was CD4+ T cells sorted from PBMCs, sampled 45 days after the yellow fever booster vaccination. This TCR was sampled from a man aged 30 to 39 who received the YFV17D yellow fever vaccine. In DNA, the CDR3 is TGTGCCAGCAGAAAGGGGGCCCTAGAGACCCAGTACTTC. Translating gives CASRKGALETQYF.